The T cell receptor (beta chain) under discussion was sequenced for a study of blood T cells in healthy people across ages. Study-level findings and limits: For the donors, CMV status was unknown and possibly confounded expanded clonotype changes. It was held that diversity estimates obtained from one million T cells represented underestimates.

Primed by a sample-barcoded 5' primer and a J-beta primer mix, a second PCR proceeded for about 6 to 12 cycles. Each of the cDNA molecules was tagged by a template-switch adaptor with 12 random nucleotides. TCRdb independently ran MiXCR on the 5' RACE reads; one entry per CDR3 protein. The repertoire holds about 400,000 distinct CDR3 sequences, with roughly half as singletons. To note about this clonotype: Its antigen is not known. The junction departs from germline at one end; a sequencing error may be responsible.

Peripheral blood samples of 7.5 to 10 milliliters were drawn from each donor. The CDR3 has 14 residues. CDR1 and CDR2 (germline): SEHNR, FQNEAQ (reference sequence). The V gene is TRBV7-9, the J gene TRBJ2-1; tentative D call: TRBD2 (5 bases). The J call is uncertain, as TRBJ2-7 better fits the DNA end. The receptor was isolated from a man aged 60-69 years in good health. Sequencing was performed on blood. The CDR3 loop reads CAGSTADSYNEQYF. In nucleotides, the CDR3 is TGTGCCGGCAGCACAGCGGACTCCTACAATGAGCAGTACTTC.